The clone carrying this T cell receptor beta chain was observed many times. The antigen remains unidentified. These data are taken from a study of regulatory T cells in long-lasting Graves disease. CDR1 is DFQATT and CDR2 is SNEGSKA in the germline V gene (reference sequence). V was pared by 1 base and J by 13 bases, with 25 bases between. This CDR3 spans 15 amino acids. Specified time point: newly diagnosed GD, antithyroid drugs for less than 3 months. Making the TCR library involved RNA that had been extracted from PBMCs. As a group, patients came from one endocrinology department in Xi'an, China. General study findings and limits: Persistent Graves' patients showed less TCR diversity than newly diagnosed ones. Favored usage of TRBV28, TRBJ1-2 and TRBJ2-5 was recorded in persistent disease.

Building of the TCR beta libraries involved iRepertoire HTBI primers and Arm-PCR of CDR3 regions. One entry per CDR3 protein, called by TCRdb with MiXCR from the multiplex PCR reads. The sample consists of about 400,000 distinct CDR3 sequences, around 15% of them appearing once. V is TRBV20-1 and J is TRBJ1-2, with D possibly being TRBD1 (6 bases). This clonotype was obtained from a female donor with Graves disease. Sequencing used peripheral blood mononuclear cells (PBMCs), obtained at new diagnosis, from a patient treated with antithyroid drugs. CDR3 bases: TGCAGTGCTAGAGCTGGGGACACAGGCCCATCCCTTCTCACCTTC. The encoded protein is CSARAGDTGPSLLTF.